These 2 T cell receptor beta chains came from one sample sequenced in a study of T cell repertoires in cytomegalovirus infection. One entry per CDR3 protein results from TCRdb running MiXCR on the reads. Here the sample spans about 350,000 distinct CDR3 sequences, about 35% being singletons. Their target antigens are unknown. Source: cultured PBMCs, taken from culture after CMV antigen stimulation. The receptors were sampled from a human donor in good health (CMV status not recorded). Some clones in this sample may be carry-over from other donors' samples.

In DNA, the CDR3 is TGTGCCAGCAGCTTAGCTCAGACCAATCAGCCCCAGCATTTT. Translation: CASSLAQTNQPQHF. The chain is built from TRBV7-6 and TRBJ1-5; D unresolved. V was clipped by 0 bases and J by 3 bases, with 6 bases between them. In germline, CDR1 is SGHVS, CDR2 FNYEAQ. CDR3 length: 14 residues.

This clonotype appeared a few times. The J gene is TRBJ2-1, the V gene TRBV19; TRBD2 matches 7 bases. The J segment lost 4 bases and the V segment lost 0 bases, leaving 0 bases of the junction unmatched. The CDR3 totals 14 residues. Germline CDR1 reads LNHDA; CDR2 reads SQIVND (reference sequence). The CDR3 loop reads CASSIEAGYNEQFF. The CDR3 DNA reads as TGTGCCAGTAGTATAGAAGCGGGATACAATGAGCAGTTCTTC.